Sequencing of this TCR beta chain was carried out in a study of blood T cell repertoires in COVID-19. Study-wide background: Acute and convalescent COVID-19 specimens originated in the United States, Italy and Spain. PBMCs, B-cell-depleted T cells, or T cells provided the cDNA or gDNA that made up the material.

In the original analysis: Amplification of reference gene primers was used by the study to estimate nucleated cell counts. Profiled with immunoSEQ multiplex PCR; TCRdb holds only in-frame clones, not every one. D and trimming were read from the DNA, whereas the V and J calls and clone size are those reported in that table. The table includes tens of thousands of clones, 89% detected once. The germline V and J ends were trimmed by 0 bases and 3 bases, with 6 bases remaining between them. CDR3 length: 14 amino acids. The germline gives CDR1 SGDLS, CDR2 YYNGEE. The receptor was derived from a woman aged 55-69 years with active COVID-19. Sequences were obtained from peripheral blood. The chain couples TRBV9 to TRBJ2-2; D call uncertain. The CDR3 here is CASSVVADTGELFF. For the CDR3, the DNA is TGTGCCAGCAGCGTAGTAGCCGACACCGGGGAGCTGTTTTTT. The full variable domain, completed using reference TRBV9 and TRBJ2-2, is DSGVTQTPKHLITATGQRVTLRCSPRSGDLSVYWYQQSLDQGLQFLIQYYNGEERAKGNILERFSAQQFPDLHSELNLSSLELGDSALYFCASSVVADTGELFFGEGSRLTVL.